The subject of this entry is one T cell receptor beta chain. At one end the junction does not follow the germline gene, possibly because of a read error. This sample was taken from a study of shared clonotypes between healthy human individuals. Germline V lookup: CDR1 ENHRY, CDR2 SYGVKD. This CDR3 has 12 amino acids. Measured with immunoSEQ multiplex PCR; TCRdb has only the in-frame clones, and not every one. The data hold about 380,000 clones, with 95% to 97% observed a single time. The receptor comes from a man aged 25 to 40 in good health. V gene TRBV10-3 combines with J gene TRBJ2-3; D possibly corresponds to TRBD2 (5 bases). The specimen was memory CD8+ T cells sorted from blood. As to subset: CD45RO+ cells pooled with CCR7-negative TemRA cells. CDR3 amino acids: CATSTGTDTQYF. CDR3 nucleotide sequence: TGTGCCACCAGTACGGGAACAGATACGCAGTATTTT.